The 31 T cell receptor beta chains below all came from one sample that was sequenced in a study of T cells after yellow fever vaccination (dated by TCRdb to about 2019). Receptor amplification or capture employed 5' RACE. The sequencer was an Illumina HiSeq 2500. TCRdb reworked the public reads: Q25 trimming with fastp, MiXCR clone assembly, productive beta chains retained. Every entry covers one CDR3 protein and lists the most common genes and DNA from its rows. The sample table holds a few hundred thousand distinct CDR3 sequences, of which around 6.8% were seen once. Roughly a sixth of the sample comes from the top ten. In the paper's terms, the treatment or condition label means: live attenuated yellow fever vaccine strain. Material: PBMCs, obtained about 41 days after the first yellow fever vaccination. The receptors stem from a man aged 18 to 30 who received the YFV17D yellow fever vaccine.

This clonotype appeared a few times. The chain combines TRBV2 with TRBJ2-5, with D possibly called TRBD1 or TRBD2 (5 bases each). V dropped 6 bases and J dropped 1 base, with 12 bases sitting between them. Germline CDR1 is SNHLY and CDR2 is FYNNEI. This CDR3 has 14 residues. CDR3 in DNA: TGTGCCAGCAGCGCAGGGAGCGTCCAAGAGACCCAGTACTTC. This translates into CASSAGSVQETQYF.

This clonotype showed up just a few times. V is TRBV24-1 and J is TRBJ2-1; tentative D call: TRBD2 (5 bases). The CDR3 totals 16 residues. Germline assignment: CDR1 KGHDR and CDR2 SFDVKD. V lost 4 bases, J lost 2 bases, and 14 bases lay in between. The CDR3 DNA sequence: TGTGCCACCAGTGACTCCGGGGAAGGAACCTACAATGAGCAGTTCTTC. Protein: CATSDSGEGTYNEQFF.

This sequence joins TRBV28 and TRBJ1-2, with 8 nucleotides matching TRBD1. The CDR3 runs to 14 residues. Germline V gene lookup returns CDR1 MDHEN and CDR2 SYDVKM. J gave up 4 bases and V 6 bases, and 7 bases lay outside the gene matches. Here the CDR3 reads CASRPDRALYGYTF. CDR3 in DNA: TGTGCCAGCAGACCGGACAGGGCCCTCTATGGCTACACCTTC.

The V and J genes are TRBV5-5 and TRBJ2-5; 8 bases line up with TRBD1. CDR1 is SGHKS, CDR2 YYEKEE, per germline (reference sequence). V lost 0 bases to trimming and J lost 4 bases; unmatched junction nucleotides: 11. This CDR3 has 17 residues. The CDR3 coding sequence is TGTGCCAGCAGCTTGGCCGCTCCGGGACAGGAAAGAGAGACCCAGTACTTC. The encoded protein is CASSLAAPGQERETQYF.

The chain links TRBV7-2 to TRBJ2-5, with D tentatively TRBD1 (6 bases). The V gene lost 7 bases and the J gene lost 0 bases, with 15 bases spanning the gap. Germline V gene data show CDR1 as SGHTA and CDR2 as FQGNSA. CDR3 size: 15 residues. The DNA of the CDR3 is TGTGCCAGCATCGCGGTGAGGGACAACCAAGAGACCCAGTACTTC. This codes for CASIAVRDNQETQYF. Complete variable domain (other parts from reference TRBV7-2 and TRBJ2-5): GAGVSQSPSNKVTEKGKDVELRCDPISGHTALYWYRQSLGQGLEFLIYFQGNSAPDKSGLPSDRFSAERTGGSVSTLTIQRTQQEDSAVYLCASIAVRDNQETQYFGPGTRLLVL.

The chain couples TRBV20-1 to TRBJ2-3; D call uncertain. The CDR3 spans 14 residues. Trimming cost V 5 bases and J 5 bases, with 17 bases left between them. CDR1 and CDR2 (germline): DFQATT, SNEGSKA (reference sequence). The CDR3 is CSAQDTLGLDTQYF. The CDR3 bases are TGCAGTGCTCAAGACACACTGGGCTTAGATACGCAGTATTTT.

In this sample, this clonotype turned up a few times. The chain has TRBV28 and TRBJ1-5; D is unclear. Deletions cut 1 base from V and 4 bases from J, with 5 bases between. CDR1 is MDHEN and CDR2 is SYDVKM in the germline V gene. The length of the CDR3 is 13 residues. The CDR3 protein is CASSLLWNQPQHF. DNA of the CDR3: TGTGCCAGCAGTTTATTATGGAATCAGCCCCAGCATTTT.

This clonotype turned up a few times. The chain employs TRBV5-1 and TRBJ1-2; 7 nucleotides align to TRBD1. V lost 4 bases, J lost 0 bases, and 9 bases stayed unmatched. CDR1 is SGHRS, CDR2 YFSETQ, per germline. This CDR3 is 16 amino acids long. The CDR3 nucleotides are TGCGCCAGCAGCGAGGCCTCCGGGACAGCTAACTATGGCTACACCTTC. Translating it yields CASSEASGTANYGYTF.

This clonotype was seen a handful of times. This chain uses TRBV27 with TRBJ2-6; no reliable D call. The CDR3 covers 13 residues. CDR1 is MNHEY and CDR2 is SMNVEV in the germline V gene (reference sequence). V gave up 6 bases and J gave up 4 bases, with 7 bases separating them. CDR3 in amino acids: CASSSVGANVLTF. The CDR3 bases are TGTGCCAGCAGCTCCGTGGGGGCCAACGTCCTGACTTTC.

In this sample, this clonotype turned up many times. The rearrangement joins TRBV6-2 or TRBV6-3 to TRBJ2-1; D not certain. V lost 0 bases, J lost 6 bases, and 3 bases lay in between. The CDR3 has 12 residues. Germline CDR1 and CDR2: MNHEY and SVGEGT. The CDR3 spells CASSYSRNEQFF. DNA for the CDR3: TGTGCCAGCAGTTACTCCCGCAATGAGCAGTTCTTC.

This clonotype came up a few times. V gene TRBV7-9 combines with J gene TRBJ2-1, with TRBD1 matching 7 bases. CDR3 length: 14 residues. Germline CDR1 reads SEHNR; CDR2 reads FQNEAQ (reference sequence). Trimming at V came to 6 bases and at J to 4 bases, leaving 6 bases not matched to a gene. CDR3 sequence: CASRLRGPYNEQFF. The CDR3, as DNA: TGTGCCAGCAGGCTAAGGGGGCCTTACAATGAGCAGTTCTTC.

The rearrangement joins TRBV2 to TRBJ1-4; D unresolved. In germline, CDR1 is SNHLY, CDR2 FYNNEI. Trimming removed 10 bases from V and 0 bases from J, with 24 bases in between. The CDR3 sequence is 18 residues long. For the CDR3, the DNA is TGTGCCACTGGGGTGGGCAGCCTATACACAGCAACTAATGAAAAACTGTTTTTT. This gives the protein CATGVGSLYTATNEKLFF.

This clonotype was seen more than once but under ten times. The chain has TRBV4-3 and TRBJ2-5; no reliable D call. The V end was cut by 1 base, the J end by 4 bases, with 7 bases between. The CDR3 contains 13 residues. In germline, CDR1 is LGHNA, CDR2 YSLEER. The CDR3 DNA follows: TGCGCCAGCAGCCAAGTACAATCAGAGACCCAGTACTTC. As protein: CASSQVQSETQYF.

A few counts support this clonotype. The chain recombines TRBV12-3 or TRBV12-4 with TRBJ2-3; 7 nucleotides align to TRBD1. This CDR3 contains 17 residues. J was trimmed by 1 base and V by 6 bases; bases with no gene match: 13. The CDR3 here is CASRISYRQGRTDTQYF. DNA for the CDR3: TGTGCCAGCAGGATATCTTACCGACAGGGTCGCACAGATACGCAGTATTTT.

This clonotype was counted only a few times. The gene calls are TRBV27 and TRBJ2-7; D uncertain. From germline, CDR1 is MNHEY and CDR2 SMNVEV (reference sequence). Trimming pared 5 bases from V and 1 base from J, leaving 15 bases between. The CDR3 is made up of 15 amino acids. CDR3 region: CASSPDPMGSYEQYV. The CDR3 DNA reads TGTGCCAGCAGTCCGGACCCTATGGGGTCCTACGAGCAGTACGTC.

This chain joins TRBV24-1 and TRBJ1-1, with D hard to call. Trimming removed 4 bases at V and 5 bases at J, with 10 bases between. Germline V gene sequence: CDR1 KGHDR, CDR2 SFDVKD. The CDR3 extends over 13 amino acids. DNA for the CDR3: TGTGCCACCAGTGAAGGGCGGAGGACTGAAGCTTTCTTT. It is translated as CATSEGRRTEAFF.

V gene TRBV7-6 combines with J gene TRBJ2-2; D gene ambiguous. V lost 11 bases and J 0 bases, leaving 13 bases between the germline ends. This CDR3 region has 14 residues. From germline, CDR1 is SGHVS and CDR2 FNYEAQ. The CDR3, as DNA: TGTGCCGTCCGGTCTTCCGCGAACACCGGGGAGCTGTTTTTT. This encodes CAVRSSANTGELFF. Using reference TRBV7-6 and TRBJ2-2 for the parts outside the CDR3, the full variable domain is GAGVSQSPRYKVTKRGQDVALRCDPISGHVSLYWYRQALGQGPEFLTYFNYEAQQDKSGLPNDRFSAERPEGSISTLTIQRTEQRDSAMYRCAVRSSANTGELFFGEGSRLTVL.

The V gene is TRBV7-2, the J gene TRBJ2-2, with D perhaps matching TRBD1 (5 bases). Trimming cost V 0 bases and J 6 bases, with 14 bases left between them. The CDR3 runs to 16 residues. The germline CDR1 and CDR2 sequences are SGHTA and FQGNSA. The CDR3 region is CASSLATAWGAGELFF. DNA for the CDR3: TGTGCCAGCAGCTTAGCCACAGCCTGGGGCGCCGGGGAGCTGTTTTTT.

This clonotype was seen a few times. This chain connects TRBV4-1 to TRBJ2-1; D ambiguous. V lost 1 base and J lost 5, with 9 bases in between. The CDR3 is 14 amino acids. In germline, CDR1 is MGHRA, CDR2 YSYEKL. The CDR3 nucleotides are TGCGCCAGCAGCCAAGTCCAGGTGGACAATGAGCAGTTCTTC. Amino acid sequence: CASSQVQVDNEQFF.

V usage is TRBV20-1 and J usage is TRBJ2-2, with TRBD2 matching 10 bases. V lost 6 bases to trimming and J lost 9 bases; unmatched junction nucleotides: 13. The CDR3 has 15 amino acids. CDR1 is DFQATT and CDR2 is SNEGSKA in the germline V gene (reference sequence). The CDR3, as DNA: TGCAGTGCAAAAGCGGGGGGGCCGCTTCTGAGGGAGCTGTTTTTT. Residues: CSAKAGGPLLRELFF.

This clonotype has a count of ten or more. The chain uses TRBV7-9 and TRBJ2-4, with 8 bases matching TRBD2. The CDR3 runs 14 residues. Trimming cost V 6 bases and J 3 bases; bases outside gene matches: 4. Germline V gene data show CDR1 as SEHNR and CDR2 as FQNEAQ (reference sequence). The chain's CDR3 is CASRVSGGKNIQYF. The CDR3 nucleotides read TGTGCCAGCAGAGTCAGCGGGGGCAAAAACATTCAGTACTTC.

This clonotype was counted between two and nine times. The V and J genes are TRBV7-8 and TRBJ1-2, with 9 bases lining up with TRBD1. This CDR3 region has 16 residues. J lost 4 bases, V lost 4 bases, and 10 bases had no gene match. Germline V CDR1 and CDR2: SGHVS, FQNEAQ. The CDR3 loop reads CASSSADRGRSYGYTF. In DNA form, the CDR3 reads TGTGCCAGCAGCTCCGCGGACAGGGGCCGGAGCTATGGCTACACCTTC.

The chain carries TRBV20-1 and TRBJ2-2; a weak D match, TRBD2 (6 bases). Trimming cost V 0 bases and J 3 bases, with 11 bases left between them. Germline V gene sequence: CDR1 DFQATT, CDR2 SNEGSKA (reference sequence). The CDR3 contains 15 residues. The CDR3 loop is CSARDPSVYTGELFF. CDR3 bases: TGCAGTGCTAGAGACCCTAGCGTCTACACCGGGGAGCTGTTTTTT.

V usage is TRBV10-3 and J usage is TRBJ2-3, with 9 bases identical to TRBD2. Germline CDR1 and CDR2: ENHRY and SYGVKD. Trimming took 7 bases from V and 5 from J; bases not matched to a gene: 16. The CDR3 contains 17 residues. CDR3 protein: CAINPTGRGGGVDTQYF. CDR3 DNA: TGTGCCATCAACCCGACTGGGCGGGGGGGCGGCGTAGATACGCAGTATTTT.

The chain is built from TRBV7-9 and TRBJ2-6; D is undetermined. Per the germline V gene, CDR1 is SEHNR and CDR2 is FQNEAQ (reference sequence). The V end lost 3 bases, the J end lost 2 bases, and 11 bases lay between the germline ends. This CDR3 region has 16 residues. The DNA of the CDR3 is TGTGCCAGCAGCTTTACACAGTTAACTGGGGCCAACGTCCTGACTTTC. Amino acids: CASSFTQLTGANVLTF. Looking up the rest from reference TRBV7-9 and TRBJ2-6 gives the full variable domain: DTGVSQNPRHKITKRGQNVTFRCDPISEHNRLYWYRQTLGQGPEFLTYFQNEAQLEKSRLLSDRFSAERPKGSFSTLEIQRTEQGDSAMYLCASSFTQLTGANVLTFGAGSRLTVL.

The chain joins TRBV28 to TRBJ2-4, with D perhaps matching TRBD2 (6 bases). This CDR3 is built from 13 residues. In germline, CDR1 is MDHEN, CDR2 SYDVKM. Trimming stripped 4 bases from V and 8 bases from J, with 12 bases between. The CDR3 sequence is CASSSGGMDIQYF. The DNA of the CDR3 is TGTGCCAGCAGTTCTGGGGGGATGGACATTCAGTACTTC.

The chain is built from TRBV6-2 or TRBV6-3 and TRBJ2-7; 8 bases map to TRBD2. V was clipped by 6 bases and J by 2 bases; unmatched bases: 6. This CDR3 is built from 14 residues. Germline CDR1 and CDR2: MNHEY and SVGEGT. The CDR3 nucleotides are TGTGCCAGCAGCCGAGCGGGGGTGACCTACGAGCAGTACGTC. Protein product: CASSRAGVTYEQYV.

This clonotype was seen many times. V is TRBV6-5 and J is TRBJ2-3; TRBD2 matches at 9 bases. The V gene's germline CDR1 is MNHEY and CDR2 SVGAGI. The trim removed 5 bases at V and 5 bases at J, leaving 8 bases unmatched. This CDR3 is 15 amino acids long. CDR3 sequence (DNA): TGTGCCAGCAGTCTTCTAGCGGGGCGAGGAGATACGCAGTATTTT. Its translation is CASSLLAGRGDTQYF.

This clonotype has more than one count but fewer than ten. V usage is TRBV12-3 or TRBV12-4 and J usage is TRBJ1-2, with TRBD1 matching 9 bases. The CDR3 has 13 amino acids. V dropped 5 bases and J dropped 7; count of bases not matched to a gene: 5. The CDR3 DNA follows: TGTGCCAGCAGTCGCACAGGGGGCCGTGGCTACACCTTC. Translation: CASSRTGGRGYTF.

This clonotype was seen many times. The chain links TRBV14 to TRBJ2-2; 13 positions agree with TRBD2. V shed 3 bases and J 4 bases; nucleotides not matched to a gene: 5. Germline V gives CDR1 SGHDN, CDR2 FVKESK. This CDR3 comprises 17 residues. This chain's CDR3 is CASSHTRTSGGTGELFF. The CDR3 DNA follows: TGTGCCAGCAGCCACACGAGGACTAGCGGGGGCACCGGGGAGCTGTTTTTT.

The genes are TRBV20-1 and TRBJ2-7; D remains unclear. The CDR3 consists of 12 residues. Per the germline V gene, CDR1 is DFQATT and CDR2 is SNEGSKA (reference sequence). The ends were cut back, 3 bases at V and 2 bases at J, with 8 bases in the middle. DNA for the CDR3: TGCAGTGCTAGCCCCGACCCCTACGAGCAGTACTTC. This codes for CSASPDPYEQYF.